This TCR beta chain was observed in a study of T-cell memory formation after mild COVID-19. Study-wide results and caveats: From day 15 to 85, contracting clones were balanced between CD4 and CD8, whereas later expanders leaned toward CD4+.

TCR alpha and TCR beta cDNA libraries carrying sample barcodes and UMIs came from 5'RACE with constant-segment primers. TCRdb re-called the 5' RACE reads through MiXCR, storing one row per CDR3 protein. The sample lists about 57,000 distinct CDR3 sequences; about 12% were seen once. The CDR3 covers 14 residues. V was cut by 4 bases and J by 1 base, with 5 bases left in between. This clonotype appeared many times. Its antigen is not known. The clonotype comes from a man between 18 and 35 years old who had mild COVID-19 (a few samples of this study predate the infection). Cell type and time point are not known. V usage is TRBV12-3 or TRBV12-4 and J usage is TRBJ2-6; D is uncertain. Sample: PBMCs or a T cell subset sorted from them (not recorded which). For the CDR3, the DNA is TGTGCCAGCAGTTCTCAATCTGGGGCCAACGTCCTGACTTTC. It codes for CASSSQSGANVLTF.